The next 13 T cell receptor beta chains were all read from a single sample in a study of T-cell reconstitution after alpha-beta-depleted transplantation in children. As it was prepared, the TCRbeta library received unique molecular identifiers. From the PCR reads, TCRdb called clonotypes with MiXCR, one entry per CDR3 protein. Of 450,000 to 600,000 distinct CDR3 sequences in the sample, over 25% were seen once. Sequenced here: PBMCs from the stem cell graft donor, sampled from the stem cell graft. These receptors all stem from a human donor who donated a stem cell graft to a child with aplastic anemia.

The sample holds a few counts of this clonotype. CDR3 in DNA: TGCGCCAGCAGTGAGTCGACAGGGGGCCGAGGAACTGAAGCTTTCTTT. Encoded protein: CASSESTGGRGTEAFF. The chain recombines TRBV10-2 with TRBJ1-1; 10 bases are a match to TRBD1. This CDR3 comprises 16 residues. The V gene end was trimmed by 0 bases and the J gene end by 5 bases; junction bases not matched to a gene: 6. In germline, CDR1 is WSHSY, CDR2 SAAADI.

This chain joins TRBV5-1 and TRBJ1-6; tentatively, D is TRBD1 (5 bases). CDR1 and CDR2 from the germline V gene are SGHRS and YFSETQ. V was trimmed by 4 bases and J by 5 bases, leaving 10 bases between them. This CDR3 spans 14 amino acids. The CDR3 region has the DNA TGCGCCAGCAGCGAACGGGGGAATAATTCACCCCTCCACTTT. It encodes CASSERGNNSPLHF.

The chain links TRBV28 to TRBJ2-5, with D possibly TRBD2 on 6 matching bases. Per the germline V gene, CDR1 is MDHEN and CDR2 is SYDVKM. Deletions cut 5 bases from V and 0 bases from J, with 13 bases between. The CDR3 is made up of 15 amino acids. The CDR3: CASSTKAGYQETQYF. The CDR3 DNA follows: TGTGCCAGCAGTACAAAGGCGGGGTACCAAGAGACCCAGTACTTC.

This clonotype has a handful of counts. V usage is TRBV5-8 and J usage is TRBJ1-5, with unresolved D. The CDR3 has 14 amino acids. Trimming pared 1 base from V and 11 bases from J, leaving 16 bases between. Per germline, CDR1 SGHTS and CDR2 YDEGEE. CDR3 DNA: TGTGCCAGCAGCTTGTTGAGAAGACTACCGGCCCAGCATTTT. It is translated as CASSLLRRLPAQHF.

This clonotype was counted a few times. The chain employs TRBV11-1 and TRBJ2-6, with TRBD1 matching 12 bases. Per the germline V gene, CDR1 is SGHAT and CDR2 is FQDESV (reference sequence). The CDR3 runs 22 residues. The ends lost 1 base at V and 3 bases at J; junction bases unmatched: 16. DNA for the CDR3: TGTGCCAGCAGCTTAGTGCTTGGCTGGGGGGACAGGGGGCAAAGTGGGGCCAACGTCCTGACTTTC. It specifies CASSLVLGWGDRGQSGANVLTF.

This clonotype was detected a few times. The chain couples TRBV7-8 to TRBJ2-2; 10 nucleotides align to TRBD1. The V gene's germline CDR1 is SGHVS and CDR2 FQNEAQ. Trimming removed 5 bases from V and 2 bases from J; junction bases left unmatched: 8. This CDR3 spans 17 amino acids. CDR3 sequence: CASSRPTTGGNTGELFF. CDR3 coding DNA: TGTGCCAGCAGCCGACCTACGACAGGGGGCAACACCGGGGAGCTGTTTTTT.

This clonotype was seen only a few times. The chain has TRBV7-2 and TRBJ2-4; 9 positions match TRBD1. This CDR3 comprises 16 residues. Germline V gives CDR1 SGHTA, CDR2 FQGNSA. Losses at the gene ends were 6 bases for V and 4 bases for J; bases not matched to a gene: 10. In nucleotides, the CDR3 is TGTGCCAGCAGTGACCACTGGGGGACAGGGAAAAACATTCAGTACTTC. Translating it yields CASSDHWGTGKNIQYF.

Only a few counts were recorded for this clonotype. CDR3 amino acids: CASSPVGGQYNEQFF. The CDR3 nucleotides read TGTGCCAGCTCACCAGTCGGGGGGCAATACAATGAGCAGTTCTTC. This chain uses TRBV18 with TRBJ2-1, with D perhaps matching TRBD2 (7 bases). Germline CDR1 is KGHSH and CDR2 is LQKENI. Deletions cut 2 bases from V and 4 bases from J, with 12 bases between. The CDR3 length is 15 residues.

The CDR3 DNA sequence: TGTGCCTGGAGTGTGGGGTCAGGGATGTACAATGAGCAGTTCTTC. This gives the protein CAWSVGSGMYNEQFF. The V gene is TRBV30, the J gene TRBJ2-1; D may be TRBD1 (5 bases). The germline V and J ends were trimmed by 0 bases and 4 bases, with 13 bases remaining between them. CDR3 length: 15 residues. Germline lookup yields CDR1 GTSNPN and CDR2 SVGIG (reference sequence).

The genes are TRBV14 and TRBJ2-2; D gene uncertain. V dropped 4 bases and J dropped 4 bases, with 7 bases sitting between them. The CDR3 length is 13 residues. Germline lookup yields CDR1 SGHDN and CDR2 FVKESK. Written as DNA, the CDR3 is TGTGCCAGCAGCCCGAGAACCACCGGGGAGCTGTTTTTT. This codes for CASSPRTTGELFF.

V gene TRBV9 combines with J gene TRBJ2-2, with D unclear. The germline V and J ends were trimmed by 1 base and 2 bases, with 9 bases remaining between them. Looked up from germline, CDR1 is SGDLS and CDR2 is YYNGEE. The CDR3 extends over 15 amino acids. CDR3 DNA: TGTGCCAGCAGCGTACTTCAGCTTAACACCGGGGAGCTGTTTTTT. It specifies CASSVLQLNTGELFF.

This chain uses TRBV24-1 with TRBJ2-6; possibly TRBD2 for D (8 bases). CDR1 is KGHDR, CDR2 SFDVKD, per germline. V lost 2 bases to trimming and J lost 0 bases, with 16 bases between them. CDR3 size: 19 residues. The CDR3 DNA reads TGTGCCACCAGTGATTCGACAGGGACTAGATTCTCTGGGGCCAACGTCCTGACTTTC. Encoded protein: CATSDSTGTRFSGANVLTF.

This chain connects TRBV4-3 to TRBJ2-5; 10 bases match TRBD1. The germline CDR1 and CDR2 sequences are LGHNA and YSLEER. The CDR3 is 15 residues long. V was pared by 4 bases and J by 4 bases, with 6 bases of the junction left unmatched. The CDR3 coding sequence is TGCGCCAGCAGCCGCTCGACAGGGGGCGGAGAGACCCAGTACTTC. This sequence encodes CASSRSTGGGETQYF.